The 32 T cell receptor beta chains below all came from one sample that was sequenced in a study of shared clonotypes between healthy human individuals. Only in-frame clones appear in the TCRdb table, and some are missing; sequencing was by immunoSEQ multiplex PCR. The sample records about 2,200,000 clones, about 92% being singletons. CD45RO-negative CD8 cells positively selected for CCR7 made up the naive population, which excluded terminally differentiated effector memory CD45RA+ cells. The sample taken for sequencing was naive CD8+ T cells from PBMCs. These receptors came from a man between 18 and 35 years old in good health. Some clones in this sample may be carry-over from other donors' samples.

CDR3 in DNA: TGTGCCAGCAGCGAAACACCCGACAACGAGCAGTACTTC. The encoded protein is CASSETPDNEQYF. The V gene is TRBV11-3, the J gene TRBJ2-7; D is undetermined. Germline CDR1 reads SGHNT; CDR2 reads YENEEA. V lost 5 bases and J 5 bases, leaving 13 bases between the germline ends. The CDR3 totals 13 residues.

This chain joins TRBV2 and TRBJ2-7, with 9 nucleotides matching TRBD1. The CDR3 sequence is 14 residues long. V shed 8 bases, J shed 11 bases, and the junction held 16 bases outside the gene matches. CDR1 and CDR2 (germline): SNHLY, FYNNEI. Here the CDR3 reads CASLGRGQGEDKYF. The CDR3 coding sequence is TGTGCCAGCCTGGGGCGGGGACAGGGTGAGGATAAGTACTTC.

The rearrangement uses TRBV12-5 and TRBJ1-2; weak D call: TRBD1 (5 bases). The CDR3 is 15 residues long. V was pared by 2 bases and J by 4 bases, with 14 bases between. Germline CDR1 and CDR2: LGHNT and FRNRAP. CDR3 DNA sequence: TGTGCTAGTGGTTTGAGCTGGGGGGTAGGCTATGGCTACACCTTC. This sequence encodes CASGLSWGVGYGYTF.

CDR3 sequence: CASSTDYSEYNEQFF. The CDR3 DNA follows: TGTGCCAGCAGTACCGACTATAGCGAATACAATGAGCAGTTCTTC. This rearrangement joins TRBV6-5 to TRBJ2-1; tentatively, D is TRBD2 (5 bases). The germline gives CDR1 MNHEY, CDR2 SVGAGI. V was trimmed by 5 bases and J by 4 bases, leaving 15 bases between them. The CDR3 loop spans 15 amino acids.

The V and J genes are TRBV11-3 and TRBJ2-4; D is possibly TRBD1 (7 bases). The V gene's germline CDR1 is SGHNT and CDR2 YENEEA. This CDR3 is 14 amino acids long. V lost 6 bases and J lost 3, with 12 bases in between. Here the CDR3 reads CASSPQGGKNIQYF. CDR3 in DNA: TGTGCCAGCAGTCCCCAGGGGGGCAAAAACATTCAGTACTTC. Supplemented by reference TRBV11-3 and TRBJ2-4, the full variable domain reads EAGVVQSPRYKIIEKKQPVAFWCNPISGHNTLYWYLQNLGQGPELLIRYENEEAVDDSQLPKDRFSAERLKGVDSTLKIQPAELGDSAVYLCASSPQGGKNIQYFGAGTRLSVL.

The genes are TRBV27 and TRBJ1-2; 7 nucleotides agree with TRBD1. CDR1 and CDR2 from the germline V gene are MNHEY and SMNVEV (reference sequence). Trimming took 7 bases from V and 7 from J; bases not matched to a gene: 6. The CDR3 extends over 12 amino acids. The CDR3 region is CASTSGGSGYTF. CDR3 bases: TGTGCCAGCACCTCAGGGGGAAGTGGCTACACCTTC.

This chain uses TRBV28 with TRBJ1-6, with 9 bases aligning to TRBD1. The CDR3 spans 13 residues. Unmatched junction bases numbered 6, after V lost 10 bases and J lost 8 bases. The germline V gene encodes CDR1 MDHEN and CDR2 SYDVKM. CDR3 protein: CATMGQGYSPLHF. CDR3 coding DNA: TGTGCCACCATGGGACAGGGATATTCACCCCTCCACTTT.

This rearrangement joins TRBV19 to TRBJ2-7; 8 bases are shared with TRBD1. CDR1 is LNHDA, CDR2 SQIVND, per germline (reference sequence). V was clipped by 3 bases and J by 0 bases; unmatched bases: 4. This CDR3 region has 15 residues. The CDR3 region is CASSIYRGSSYEQYF. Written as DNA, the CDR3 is TGTGCCAGTAGTATTTACAGGGGGTCCTCCTACGAGCAGTACTTC.

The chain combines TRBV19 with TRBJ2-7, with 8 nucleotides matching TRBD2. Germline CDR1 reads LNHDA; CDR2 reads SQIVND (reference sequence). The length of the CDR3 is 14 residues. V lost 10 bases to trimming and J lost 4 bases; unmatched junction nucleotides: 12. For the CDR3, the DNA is TGTGCCACCAGCCCGGGGGGGTCCCCTTACGAGCAGTACTTC. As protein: CATSPGGSPYEQYF.

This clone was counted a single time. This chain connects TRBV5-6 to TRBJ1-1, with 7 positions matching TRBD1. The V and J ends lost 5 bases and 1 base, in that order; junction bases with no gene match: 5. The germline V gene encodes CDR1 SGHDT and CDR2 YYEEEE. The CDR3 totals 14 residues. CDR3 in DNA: TGTGCCAGCAGGATACAGGGGTCGAACACTGAAGCTTTCTTT. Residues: CASRIQGSNTEAFF. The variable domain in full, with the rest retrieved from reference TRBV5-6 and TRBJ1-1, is DAGVTQSPTHLIKTRGQQVTLRCSPKSGHDTVSWYQQALGQGPQFIFQYYEEEERQRGNFPDRFSGHQFPNYSSELNVNALLLGDSALYLCASRIQGSNTEAFFGQGTRLTVV.

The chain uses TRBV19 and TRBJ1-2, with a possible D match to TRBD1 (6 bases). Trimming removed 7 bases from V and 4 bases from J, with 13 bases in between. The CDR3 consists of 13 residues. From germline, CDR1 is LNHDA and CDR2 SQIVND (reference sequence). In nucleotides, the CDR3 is TGTGCCAGTAAGGTGGACAGCGGCTATGGCTACACCTTC. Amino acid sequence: CASKVDSGYGYTF.

The DNA for the CDR3 is TGTGCCATCAGTGACTTAGCGGATGAGCAGTTCTTC. This sequence encodes CAISDLADEQFF. This sequence joins TRBV10-3 and TRBJ2-1; TRBD2 is a possible D gene (6 bases). V lost 3 bases, J lost 8 bases, and 8 bases lay in between. Per germline, CDR1 ENHRY and CDR2 SYGVKD. The CDR3 has 12 amino acids.

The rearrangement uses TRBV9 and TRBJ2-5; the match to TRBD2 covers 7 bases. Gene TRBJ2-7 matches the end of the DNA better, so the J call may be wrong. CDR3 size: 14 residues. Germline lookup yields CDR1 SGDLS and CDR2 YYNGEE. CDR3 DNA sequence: TGTGCCAGCAGCGTCGGCCAGCGGGGCTACGAGCAGTACTTC. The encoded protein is CASSVGQRGYEQYF.

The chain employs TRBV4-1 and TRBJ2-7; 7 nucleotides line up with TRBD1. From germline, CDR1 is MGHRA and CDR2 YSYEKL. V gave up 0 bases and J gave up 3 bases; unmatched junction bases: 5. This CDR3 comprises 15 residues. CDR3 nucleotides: TGCGCCAGCAGCCAAGAAGGGACAGAGGACTACGAGCAGTACTTC. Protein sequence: CASSQEGTEDYEQYF.

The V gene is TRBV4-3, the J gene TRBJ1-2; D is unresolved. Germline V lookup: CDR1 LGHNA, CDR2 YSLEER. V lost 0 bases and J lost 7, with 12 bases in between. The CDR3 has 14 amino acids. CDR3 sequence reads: CASSQDKWAAGYTF. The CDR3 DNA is TGCGCCAGCAGCCAAGATAAGTGGGCAGCTGGCTACACCTTC.

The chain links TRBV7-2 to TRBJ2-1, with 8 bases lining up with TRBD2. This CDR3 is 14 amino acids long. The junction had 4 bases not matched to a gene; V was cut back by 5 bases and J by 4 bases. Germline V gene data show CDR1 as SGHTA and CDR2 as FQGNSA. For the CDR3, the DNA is TGTGCCAGCAGCCCGGGACTAGGGTACAATGAGCAGTTCTTC. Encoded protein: CASSPGLGYNEQFF. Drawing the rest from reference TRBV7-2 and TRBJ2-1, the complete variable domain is GAGVSQSPSNKVTEKGKDVELRCDPISGHTALYWYRQSLGQGLEFLIYFQGNSAPDKSGLPSDRFSAERTGGSVSTLTIQRTQQEDSAVYLCASSPGLGYNEQFFGPGTRLTVL.

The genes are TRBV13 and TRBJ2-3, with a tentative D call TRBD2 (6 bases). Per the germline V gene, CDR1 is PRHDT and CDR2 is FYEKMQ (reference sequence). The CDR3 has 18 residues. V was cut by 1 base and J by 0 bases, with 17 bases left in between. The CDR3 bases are TGTGCCAGCAGCTTAGTAGTGGAGGCTAGCGCCAGCACAGATACGCAGTATTTT. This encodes CASSLVVEASASTDTQYF.

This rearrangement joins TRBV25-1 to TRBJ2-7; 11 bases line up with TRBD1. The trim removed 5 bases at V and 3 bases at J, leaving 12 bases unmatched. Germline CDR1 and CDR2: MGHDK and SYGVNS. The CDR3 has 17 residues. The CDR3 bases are TGTGCCAGCAGTCAAACCCGGGACAGGGGGGGGCACTACGAGCAGTACTTC. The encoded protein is CASSQTRDRGGHYEQYF.

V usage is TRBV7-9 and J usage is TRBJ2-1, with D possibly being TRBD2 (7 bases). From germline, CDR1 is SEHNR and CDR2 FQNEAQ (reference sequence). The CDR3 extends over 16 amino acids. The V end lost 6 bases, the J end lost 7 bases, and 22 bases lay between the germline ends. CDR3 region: CASSHGGGSNKNEQFF. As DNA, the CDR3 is TGTGCCAGCAGTCACGGCGGGGGCTCCAATAAGAATGAGCAGTTCTTC.

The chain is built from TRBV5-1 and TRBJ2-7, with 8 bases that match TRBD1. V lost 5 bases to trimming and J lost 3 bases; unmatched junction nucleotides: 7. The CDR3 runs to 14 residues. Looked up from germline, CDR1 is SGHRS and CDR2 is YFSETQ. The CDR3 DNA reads TGCGCCAGCAGACGAGGGACAGGCTACTACGAGCAGTACTTC. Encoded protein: CASRRGTGYYEQYF.

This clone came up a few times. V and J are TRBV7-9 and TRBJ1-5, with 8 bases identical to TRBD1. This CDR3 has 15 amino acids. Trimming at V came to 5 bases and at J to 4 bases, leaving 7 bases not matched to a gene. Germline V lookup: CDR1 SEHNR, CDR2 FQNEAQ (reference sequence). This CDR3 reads CASSISTGDNQPQHF. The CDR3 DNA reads TGTGCCAGCAGCATATCGACAGGGGATAATCAGCCCCAGCATTTT.

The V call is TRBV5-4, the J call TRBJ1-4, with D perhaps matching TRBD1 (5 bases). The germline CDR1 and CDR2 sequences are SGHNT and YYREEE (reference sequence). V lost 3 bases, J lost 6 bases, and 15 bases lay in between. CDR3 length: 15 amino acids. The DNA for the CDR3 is TGTGCCAGCAGCTCGGGGGGGAGTCAATATGAAAAACTGTTTTTT. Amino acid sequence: CASSSGGSQYEKLFF.

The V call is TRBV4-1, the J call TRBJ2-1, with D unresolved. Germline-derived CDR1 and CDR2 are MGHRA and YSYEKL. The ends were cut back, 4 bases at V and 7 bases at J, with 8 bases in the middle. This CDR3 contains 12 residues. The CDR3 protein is CASSPKRNEQFF. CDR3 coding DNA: TGCGCCAGCAGCCCCAAGAGGAATGAGCAGTTCTTC.

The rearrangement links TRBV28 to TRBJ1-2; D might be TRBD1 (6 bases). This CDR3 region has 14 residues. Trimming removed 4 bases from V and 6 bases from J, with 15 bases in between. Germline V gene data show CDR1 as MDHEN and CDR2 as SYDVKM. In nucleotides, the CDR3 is TGTGCCAGCAGTTCGCGGACAGCGGCGGATGGCTACACCTTC. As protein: CASSSRTAADGYTF.

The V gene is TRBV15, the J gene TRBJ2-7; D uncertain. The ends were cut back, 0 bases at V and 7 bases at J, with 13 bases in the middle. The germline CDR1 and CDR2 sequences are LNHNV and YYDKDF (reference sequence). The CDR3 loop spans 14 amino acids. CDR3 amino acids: CATSRDRGQKEQYF. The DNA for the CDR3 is TGTGCCACCAGCAGAGATCGTGGGCAGAAAGAGCAGTACTTC.

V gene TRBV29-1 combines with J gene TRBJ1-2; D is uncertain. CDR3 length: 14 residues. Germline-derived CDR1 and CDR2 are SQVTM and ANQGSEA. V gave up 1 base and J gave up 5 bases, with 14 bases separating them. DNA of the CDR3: TGCAGCGTTGAAGCTCACGGGATCTTATATGGCTACACCTTC. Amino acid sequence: CSVEAHGILYGYTF.

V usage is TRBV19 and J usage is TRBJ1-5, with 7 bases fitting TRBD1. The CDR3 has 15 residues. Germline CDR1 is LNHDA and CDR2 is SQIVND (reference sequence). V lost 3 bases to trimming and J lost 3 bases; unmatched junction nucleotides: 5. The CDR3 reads CASSIDRAHNQPQHF. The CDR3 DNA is TGTGCCAGTAGTATCGACAGGGCCCACAATCAGCCCCAGCATTTT.

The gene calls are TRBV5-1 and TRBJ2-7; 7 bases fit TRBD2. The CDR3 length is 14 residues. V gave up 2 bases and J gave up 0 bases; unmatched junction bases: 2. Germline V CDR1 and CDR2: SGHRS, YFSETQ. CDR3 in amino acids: CASSFLADSYEQYF. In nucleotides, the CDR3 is TGCGCCAGCAGCTTTCTAGCGGACTCCTACGAGCAGTACTTC. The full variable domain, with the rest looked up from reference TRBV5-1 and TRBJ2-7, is KAGVTQTPRYLIKTRGQQVTLSCSPISGHRSVSWYQQTPGQGLQFLFEYFSETQRNKGNFPGRFSGRQFSNSRSEMNVSTLELGDSALYLCASSFLADSYEQYFGPGTRLTVT.

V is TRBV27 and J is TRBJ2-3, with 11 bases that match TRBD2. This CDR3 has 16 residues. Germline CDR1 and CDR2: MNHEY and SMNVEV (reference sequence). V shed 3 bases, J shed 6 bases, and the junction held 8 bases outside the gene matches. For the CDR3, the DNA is TGTGCCAGCAGTTTGGGCGCTAGCGGGAGGTTCGATACGCAGTATTTT. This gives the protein CASSLGASGRFDTQYF.

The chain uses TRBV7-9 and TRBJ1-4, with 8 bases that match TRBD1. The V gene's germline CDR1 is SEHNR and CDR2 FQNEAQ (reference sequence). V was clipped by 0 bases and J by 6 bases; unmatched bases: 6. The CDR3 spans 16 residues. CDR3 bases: TGTGCCAGCAGCTTAGCGCGCAGGGGGCTGGATGAAAAACTGTTTTTT. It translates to CASSLARRGLDEKLFF.

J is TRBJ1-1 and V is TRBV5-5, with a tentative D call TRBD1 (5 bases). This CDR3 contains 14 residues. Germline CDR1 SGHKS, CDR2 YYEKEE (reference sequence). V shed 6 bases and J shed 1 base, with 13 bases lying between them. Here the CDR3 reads CASTWGAGNTEAFF. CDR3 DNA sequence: TGTGCCAGCACCTGGGGCGCCGGGAACACTGAAGCTTTCTTT.

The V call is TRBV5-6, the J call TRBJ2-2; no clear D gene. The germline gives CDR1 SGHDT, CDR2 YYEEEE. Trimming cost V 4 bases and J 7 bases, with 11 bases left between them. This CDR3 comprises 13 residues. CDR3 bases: TGTGCCAGCAGCCCCGTCCCGGGCGGGGAGCTGTTTTTT. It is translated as CASSPVPGGELFF.